This TCR beta chain appears in the sequencing data of a study of blood T cell repertoires in COVID-19. On the study more broadly: From the United States, Italy and Spain came samples of acute and convalescent COVID-19.

The method was immunoSEQ multiplex PCR; TCRdb's version includes in-frame clones alone and lacks a portion of them. The sample yields about 50,000 clones, 85% to 95% seen once. This CDR3 spans 19 amino acids. Germline values: CDR1 MGHRA, CDR2 YSYEKL. With 0 bases removed from V and 2 bases from J, the gap between germline ends came to 23 bases. The source of this sequence is a human donor in a cohort sampled during active COVID-19. Sequencing used peripheral blood. V gene TRBV4-1 combines with J gene TRBJ2-7; D may be TRBD1 (6 bases). CDR3 in amino acids: CASSQDRGISARVTYEQYF. DNA for the CDR3: TGCGCCAGCAGCCAAGATAGGGGGATTTCGGCAAGGGTCACCTACGAGCAGTACTTC.